This entry features one TCR beta chain sequence. The antigen remains unidentified. CDR1 is SQVTM, CDR2 ANQGSEA, per germline. The CDR3 runs 14 residues. J lost 0 bases, V lost 4 bases, and 6 bases had no gene match. The entry originates in a study of pediatric ulcerative colitis. General study points: Ulcerative colitis patients shared more blood-rectal clones than controls. All ulcerative colitis patients, but no controls, carried a couple of rectal clonotypes.

Clones were read by immunoSEQ multiplex PCR, and TCRdb kept only the in-frame ones, dropping some. The table has about 17,000 clones, around 74% seen once; the top ten hold around 3.6%. One to two pinch biopsies were taken from the rectum during colonoscopy. This receptor was obtained from a girl aged 10-17 years with moderate ulcerative colitis. J is TRBJ2-7 and V is TRBV29-1; 7 bases fit TRBD1. What was sequenced was gut tissue. CDR3 amino acids: CSVVQQGSSYEQYF. As DNA, the CDR3 is TGCAGCGTTGTCCAACAGGGGTCCTCCTACGAGCAGTACTTC.